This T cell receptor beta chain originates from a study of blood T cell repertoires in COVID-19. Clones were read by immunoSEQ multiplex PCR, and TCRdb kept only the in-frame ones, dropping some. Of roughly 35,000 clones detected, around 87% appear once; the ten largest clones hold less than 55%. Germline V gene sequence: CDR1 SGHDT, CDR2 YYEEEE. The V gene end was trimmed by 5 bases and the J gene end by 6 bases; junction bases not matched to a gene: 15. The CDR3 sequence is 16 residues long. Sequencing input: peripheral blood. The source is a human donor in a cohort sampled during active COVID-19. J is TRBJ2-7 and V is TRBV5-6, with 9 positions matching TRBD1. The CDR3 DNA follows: TGTGCCAGCAGACTCAGACAGGGACAGGGAGGGGGCGAGCAGTACTTC. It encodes CASRLRQGQGGGEQYF.